The next 5 T cell receptor beta chains were all read from a single sample in a study of graft-versus-host responses after intestinal transplantation. Sequencing was performed with immunoSEQ multiplex PCR; in TCRdb, only in-frame clones are kept and a portion is missing. The table lists more than 90,000 clones, just under 95% of them singletons. No antigens are known for them. The material was unstimulated CD8+ T cells sorted from spleen or lymph node cells, obtained before transplant. The source is a human donor who was the organ donor for an intestinal transplant.

This chain connects TRBV9 to TRBJ2-1; tentatively, D is TRBD1 or TRBD2 (6 bases each). V was cut by 3 bases and J by 6 bases, with 13 bases left in between. Germline-derived CDR1 and CDR2 are SGDLS and YYNGEE. The CDR3 consists of 14 residues. CDR3 in DNA: TGTGCCAGCAGCGCCTTCGGAGGGGGCAATGAGCAGTTCTTC. It translates to CASSAFGGGNEQFF. The full variable domain, rest sourced from reference TRBV9 and TRBJ2-1, is DSGVTQTPKHLITATGQRVTLRCSPRSGDLSVYWYQQSLDQGLQFLIQYYNGEERAKGNILERFSAQQFPDLHSELNLSSLELGDSALYFCASSAFGGGNEQFFGPGTRLTVL.

The gene calls are TRBV15 and TRBJ2-3, with D perhaps given as TRBD1 or TRBD2 (6 bases each). Looked up from germline, CDR1 is LNHNV and CDR2 is YYDKDF (reference sequence). The V and J ends lost 4 bases and 4 bases respectively, with 9 bases between them. The CDR3 loop spans 13 amino acids. The CDR3 is CATSKGGSDTQYF. The CDR3 DNA is TGTGCCACCAGCAAAGGGGGGTCAGATACGCAGTATTTT.

The rearrangement joins TRBV5-6 to TRBJ2-6; possible D gene TRBD1, 8 bases. There are 18 residues in the CDR3. The germline V and J ends were trimmed by 2 bases and 3 bases, with 18 bases remaining between them. Germline CDR1 is SGHDT and CDR2 is YYEEEE. In DNA, the CDR3 is TGTGCCAGCAGCTTACAGGGGGGGGGCTTTGGTGGGGCCAACGTCCTGACTTTC. It yields the protein CASSLQGGGFGGANVLTF.

The chain links TRBV11-2 to TRBJ2-7; 11 positions agree with TRBD2. CDR1 is SGHAT and CDR2 is FQNNGV in the germline V gene. The CDR3 extends over 14 amino acids. Unmatched junction bases numbered 3, after V lost 4 bases and J lost 4 bases. CDR3 loop: CASSSWTSGYEQYF. The CDR3 bases are TGTGCCAGCAGCTCCTGGACTAGCGGGTACGAGCAGTACTTC. Complete variable domain (other parts from reference TRBV11-2 and TRBJ2-7): EAGVAQSPRYKIIEKRQSVAFWCNPISGHATLYWYQQILGQGPKLLIQFQNNGVVDDSQLPKDRFSAERLKGVDSTLKIQPAKLEDSAVYLCASSSWTSGYEQYFGPGTRLTVT.

The chain employs TRBV10-3 and TRBJ1-2; TRBD1 might be the D (5 bases). CDR3 length: 14 amino acids. Germline V gives CDR1 ENHRY, CDR2 SYGVKD. Trimming removed 2 bases from V and 4 bases from J, with 11 bases in between. The CDR3, as DNA: TGTGCCATCAGTGAGCGGATAGGGGTCTATGGCTACACCTTC. Residues: CAISERIGVYGYTF.